This T cell receptor beta chain was captured in a study of blood T cell repertoires in COVID-19. Study details: Donors in the United States, Italy and Spain gave samples during acute or convalescent COVID-19. Sources were T cells, B-cell-depleted T cells, or PBMCs; the material itself was cDNA or gDNA.

Trimming removed 4 bases from V and 4 bases from J; junction bases left unmatched: 10. The CDR3 runs 15 residues. The germline V gene encodes CDR1 SGHDT and CDR2 YYEEEE. Data came from immunoSEQ multiplex PCR; TCRdb stores just in-frame clones and leaves some out. This sample has some 110,000 clones, with less than 90% found just once. The TCR was taken from a man in his thirties or forties with acute or convalescent COVID-19. Specimen: peripheral blood. This chain connects TRBV5-6 to TRBJ1-1; 7 positions agree with TRBD1. The CDR3 nucleotides read TGTGCCAGCAGCGTCCGACAGGGATTTGGCACTGAAGCTTTCTTT. This codes for CASSVRQGFGTEAFF.